Below are 23 T cell receptor beta chains sequenced from a single sample in a study of cytomegalovirus exposure and HLA in healthy donors. The PCR was carried out with 60 Vbeta primers and 13 Jbeta primers. Data came from immunoSEQ multiplex PCR; TCRdb stores just in-frame clones and leaves some out. Recorded for this sample: 100,000 to 150,000 clones. Material for sequencing was PBMCs. The receptors originated from a young man in good health and CMV-seronegative.

This sequence joins TRBV7-9 and TRBJ2-1, with 9 positions matching TRBD2. After removal of 2 bases from V and 5 bases from J, the junction contained 10 bases not matched to a gene. This CDR3 spans 17 amino acids. Germline V gives CDR1 SEHNR, CDR2 FQNEAQ (reference sequence). CDR3 in DNA: TGTGCCAGCAGCTTAAGGAGCGGGGGGAACCAGAACAATGAGCAGTTCTTC. Its protein is CASSLRSGGNQNNEQFF.

J is TRBJ2-3 and V is TRBV28, with TRBD1 as a possible D gene (6 bases). The CDR3 is 15 residues long. V lost 6 bases, J lost 5 bases, and 18 bases lay in between. The germline CDR1 and CDR2 sequences are MDHEN and SYDVKM. The CDR3 nucleotides are TGTGCCAGCAGCTTAGTCAGGGGTCAGGGAGATACGCAGTATTTT. This codes for CASSLVRGQGDTQYF. Variable domain in full (rest from reference TRBV28 and TRBJ2-3): DVKVTQSSRYLVKRTGEKVFLECVQDMDHENMFWYRQDPGLGLRLIYFSYDVKMKEKGDIPEGYSVSREKKERFSLILESASTNQTSMYLCASSLVRGQGDTQYFGPGTRLTVL.

The chain employs TRBV9 and TRBJ2-2, with 14 bases aligning to TRBD2. Germline CDR1 is SGDLS and CDR2 is YYNGEE. This CDR3 contains 16 residues. The V segment lost 4 bases and the J segment 7 bases; nucleotides outside the gene matches: 6. Written as DNA, the CDR3 is TGTGCCAGCAGCATCTCCGGGACTAGCGGGGGCGGGGAGCTGTTTTTT. This sequence encodes CASSISGTSGGGELFF.

The rearrangement links TRBV25-1 to TRBJ1-1; D uncertain. The V end lost 4 bases, the J end lost 4 bases, and 7 bases lay between the germline ends. This CDR3 has 12 amino acids. Germline CDR1 and CDR2: MGHDK and SYGVNS. CDR3 sequence: CASSVGTTEAFF. For the CDR3, the DNA is TGTGCCAGCAGTGTTGGCACCACTGAAGCTTTCTTT. Based on the CDR3 plus reference TRBV25-1 and TRBJ1-1, the full variable domain is EADIYQTPRYLVIGTGKKITLECSQTMGHDKMYWYQQDPGMELHLIHYSYGVNSTEKGDLSSESTVSRIRTEHFPLTLESARPSHTSQYLCASSVGTTEAFFGQGTRLTVV.

The rearrangement links TRBV2 to TRBJ2-1, with D possibly TRBD1 on 6 matching bases. Germline V gives CDR1 SNHLY, CDR2 FYNNEI. The CDR3 contains 16 residues. V was clipped by 3 bases and J by 5 bases, with 17 bases between them. The CDR3 protein is CASSDGVGQNDNEQFF. The CDR3 coding sequence is TGTGCCAGCAGTGATGGGGTAGGACAGAATGACAATGAGCAGTTCTTC.

The chain employs TRBV11-2 and TRBJ2-3; no reliable D call. Germline V lookup: CDR1 SGHAT, CDR2 FQNNGV. This CDR3 is 11 amino acids long. Trimming took off 1 base at V and 9 bases at J, with 5 bases between the two ends. The CDR3 nucleotides are TGTGCCAGCAGCTTAGGGCAGACGCAGTATTTT. Its translation is CASSLGQTQYF.

The V and J genes are TRBV6-4 and TRBJ2-1; 8 nucleotides align to TRBD1. The CDR3 runs to 15 residues. The germline V gene has CDR1 MRHNA and CDR2 SNTAGT. Unmatched junction bases numbered 11, after V lost 7 bases and J lost 6 bases. The CDR3 region is CASIRVQGACNEQFF. CDR3 sequence (DNA): TGTGCCAGCATTAGGGTCCAGGGGGCGTGCAATGAGCAGTTCTTC.

This chain uses TRBV19 with TRBJ2-1; TRBD1 agrees at 10 bases. CDR1 and CDR2 from the germline V gene are LNHDA and SQIVND (reference sequence). V shed 1 base and J 7 bases; nucleotides not matched to a gene: 19. There are 20 residues in the CDR3. The CDR3 nucleotides read TGTGCCAGTAGTATAGGTGGCCCGGGACAGGGGCGAAGGAACTTGAATGAGCAGTTCTTC. Encoded protein: CASSIGGPGQGRRNLNEQFF.

The V and J genes are TRBV9 and TRBJ1-2; 7 bases line up with TRBD1. The CDR3 is 17 amino acids. The ends lost 0 bases at V and 5 bases at J; junction bases unmatched: 13. Germline loops: CDR1 SGDLS, CDR2 YYNGEE. The DNA for the CDR3 is TGTGCCAGCAGCGTAGAAGTCGGTGAAGGGGGCCGGTATGGCTACACCTTC. This sequence encodes CASSVEVGEGGRYGYTF.

The rearrangement joins TRBV4-1 to TRBJ1-1, with D possibly matching TRBD1 (6 bases). Germline CDR1 is MGHRA and CDR2 is YSYEKL. With 0 bases removed from V and 0 bases from J, the gap between germline ends came to 14 bases. This CDR3 comprises 17 residues. The CDR3 sequence: CASSQESTGPMNTEAFF. The CDR3 DNA is TGCGCCAGCAGCCAAGAATCGACAGGCCCCATGAACACTGAAGCTTTCTTT.

The chain recombines TRBV11-2 with TRBJ2-5; D may be TRBD1 (6 bases). CDR3 size: 15 residues. V lost 5 bases and J 5 bases, leaving 18 bases between the germline ends. Germline assignment: CDR1 SGHAT and CDR2 FQNNGV. As DNA, the CDR3 is TGTGCCAGCAGCACGGACAGAGCCCGGCAGGAGACCCAGTACTTC. It translates to CASSTDRARQETQYF.

The chain couples TRBV30 to TRBJ1-2; D is perhaps TRBD1 (6 bases). The CDR3 consists of 13 residues. With 5 bases removed from V and 1 base from J, the gap between germline ends came to 11 bases. CDR1 is GTSNPN and CDR2 is SVGIG in the germline V gene (reference sequence). The CDR3: CAWLGTLNYGYTF. Here the CDR3 DNA reads TGTGCCTGGCTTGGGACACTTAACTATGGCTACACCTTC.

The chain couples TRBV6-5 to TRBJ1-1, with unresolved D. V was shortened by 7 bases and J by 3 bases, with 6 bases between the two germline ends. Germline V gene sequence: CDR1 MNHEY, CDR2 SVGAGI. The CDR3 is 11 amino acids. CDR3 sequence reads: CASTSYTEAFF. CDR3 coding DNA: TGTGCCAGCACCTCTTACACTGAAGCTTTCTTT.

The V and J genes are TRBV30 and TRBJ1-5; TRBD1 might be the D (5 bases). Germline-derived CDR1 and CDR2 are GTSNPN and SVGIG (reference sequence). V was clipped by 5 bases and J by 6 bases, with 14 bases between them. The CDR3 has 13 residues. The CDR3 DNA reads as TGTGCCTGGGGGACGGGGGATCGTCAGCCCCAGCATTTT. Protein product: CAWGTGDRQPQHF.

The genes are TRBV11-3 and TRBJ1-1; 7 bases agree with TRBD1. The CDR3 consists of 14 residues. Germline CDR1 is SGHNT and CDR2 is YENEEA. J was trimmed by 1 base and V by 4 bases; bases with no gene match: 3. The CDR3 protein is CASSSGQSNTEAFF. In nucleotides, the CDR3 is TGTGCCAGCAGCTCGGGACAGTCGAACACTGAAGCTTTCTTT.

The CDR3 loop reads CASSSGGSNQPQHF. The CDR3 DNA is TGTGCCAGCAGTTCAGGGGGTAGCAATCAGCCCCAGCATTTT. V is TRBV6-5 and J is TRBJ1-5; 7 nucleotides match TRBD1. The CDR3 has 14 residues. Looked up from germline, CDR1 is MNHEY and CDR2 is SVGAGI. V lost 4 bases, J lost 0 bases, and 0 bases stayed unmatched.

V gene TRBV28 combines with J gene TRBJ1-5, with no clear D. This CDR3 region has 13 residues. Germline CDR1 reads MDHEN; CDR2 reads SYDVKM. With 6 bases removed from V and 5 bases from J, the gap between germline ends came to 11 bases. This chain's CDR3 is CASSLAPDQPQHF. The DNA for the CDR3 is TGTGCCAGCAGCTTAGCCCCGGATCAGCCCCAGCATTTT.

The gene calls are TRBV9 and TRBJ2-7, with TRBD1 matching 7 bases. The CDR3 contains 14 residues. The V gene end was trimmed by 3 bases and the J gene end by 3 bases; junction bases not matched to a gene: 6. CDR1 is SGDLS and CDR2 is YYNGEE in the germline V gene. CDR3 in DNA: TGTGCCAGCAGCGCCAGACAGGGCGGCTACGAGCAGTACTTC. Protein product: CASSARQGGYEQYF.

The rearrangement links TRBV6-1 to TRBJ2-7, with TRBD1 matching 7 bases. Germline values: CDR1 MNHNS, CDR2 SASEGT. The CDR3 is 15 residues long. J gave up 5 bases and V 4 bases, and 11 bases lay outside the gene matches. The CDR3 protein is CASSGQGTFSDEQYF. The CDR3 nucleotides are TGTGCCAGCAGTGGACAGGGTACATTTAGCGACGAGCAGTACTTC.

The rearrangement joins TRBV11-2 to TRBJ1-5, with no clear D. CDR3 length: 15 amino acids. Germline V gives CDR1 SGHAT, CDR2 FQNNGV. V shed 2 bases and J shed 0 bases, with 8 bases lying between them. The chain's CDR3 is CASSLSVYSNQPQHF. The CDR3 nucleotides are TGTGCCAGCAGCTTATCAGTGTATAGCAATCAGCCCCAGCATTTT.

The chain recombines TRBV6-6 with TRBJ2-7, with D possibly matching TRBD2 (5 bases). Germline CDR1 is MNHNY and CDR2 is SVGAGI (reference sequence). This CDR3 has 13 amino acids. The V end lost 1 base, the J end lost 3 bases, and 7 bases lay between the germline ends. The CDR3 loop is CASSYYRDYEQYF. For the CDR3, the DNA is TGTGCCAGCAGTTACTACCGGGACTACGAGCAGTACTTC.

The chain joins TRBV11-3 to TRBJ2-5; possibly TRBD2 for D (7 bases). Germline CDR1 reads SGHNT; CDR2 reads YENEEA. The CDR3 has 18 residues. Trimming took 1 base from V and 5 from J, leaving 23 bases between them. CDR3 nucleotides: TGTGCCAGCAGCTTAGGCGTTTCCGACAAGGGGGGGGATGAGACCCAGTACTTC. Amino acids: CASSLGVSDKGGDETQYF. Supplemented by reference TRBV11-3 and TRBJ2-5, the full variable domain reads EAGVVQSPRYKIIEKKQPVAFWCNPISGHNTLYWYLQNLGQGPELLIRYENEEAVDDSQLPKDRFSAERLKGVDSTLKIQPAELGDSAVYLCASSLGVSDKGGDETQYFGPGTRLLVL.

V usage is TRBV6-6 and J usage is TRBJ2-1; 12 nucleotides match TRBD2. Germline V gene data show CDR1 as MNHNY and CDR2 as SVGAGI (reference sequence). CDR3 length: 14 amino acids. Trimming cost V 7 bases and J 10 bases; bases outside gene matches: 8. CDR3 residues: CASTPSGRALEQFF. The CDR3 coding sequence is TGTGCCAGCACCCCTAGCGGGAGGGCCTTGGAGCAGTTCTTC.